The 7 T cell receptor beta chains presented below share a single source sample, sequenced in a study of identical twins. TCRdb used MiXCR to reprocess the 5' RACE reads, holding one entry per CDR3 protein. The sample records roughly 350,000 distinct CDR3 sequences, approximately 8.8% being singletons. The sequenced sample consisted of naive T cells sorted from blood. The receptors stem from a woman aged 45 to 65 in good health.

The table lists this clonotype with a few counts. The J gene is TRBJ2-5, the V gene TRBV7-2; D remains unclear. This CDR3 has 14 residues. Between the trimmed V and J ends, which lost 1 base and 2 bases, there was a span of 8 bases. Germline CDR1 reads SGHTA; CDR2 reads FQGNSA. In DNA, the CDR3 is TGTGCCAGCAGCTTAGTAGTTGGGCAAGAGACCCAGTACTTC. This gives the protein CASSLVVGQETQYF.

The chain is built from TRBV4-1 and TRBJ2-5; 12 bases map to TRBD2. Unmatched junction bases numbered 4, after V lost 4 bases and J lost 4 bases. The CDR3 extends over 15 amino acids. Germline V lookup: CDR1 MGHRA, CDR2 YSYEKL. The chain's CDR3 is CASSRLAGVGETQYF. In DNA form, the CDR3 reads TGCGCCAGCAGCCGACTAGCGGGAGTGGGAGAGACCCAGTACTTC.

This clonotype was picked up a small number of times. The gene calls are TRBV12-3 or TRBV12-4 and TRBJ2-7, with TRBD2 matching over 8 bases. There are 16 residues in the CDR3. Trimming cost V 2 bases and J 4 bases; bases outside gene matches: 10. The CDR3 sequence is CASSLRAGVLRYEQYF. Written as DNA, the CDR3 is TGTGCCAGCAGTTTACGAGCGGGAGTCTTGCGGTACGAGCAGTACTTC.

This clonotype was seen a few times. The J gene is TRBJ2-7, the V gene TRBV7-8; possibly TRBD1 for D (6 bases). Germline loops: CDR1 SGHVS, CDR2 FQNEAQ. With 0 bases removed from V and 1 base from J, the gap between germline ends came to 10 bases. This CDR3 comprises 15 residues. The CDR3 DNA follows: TGTGCCAGCAGCTTAGCCCTGAGGGGGTCCTACGAGCAGTACTTC. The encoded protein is CASSLALRGSYEQYF.

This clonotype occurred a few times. CDR3 region: CASSQAEGPGRAYNEQFF. CDR3 nucleotides: TGTGCCAGCAGCCAAGCTGAGGGTCCTGGCAGGGCCTACAATGAGCAGTTCTTC. J is TRBJ2-1 and V is TRBV4-2, with D possibly called TRBD1 or TRBD2 (5 bases each). CDR1 is LGHNA and CDR2 is YNFKEQ in the germline V gene. Trimming took off 1 base at V and 2 bases at J, with 18 bases between the two ends. The CDR3 runs to 18 residues.

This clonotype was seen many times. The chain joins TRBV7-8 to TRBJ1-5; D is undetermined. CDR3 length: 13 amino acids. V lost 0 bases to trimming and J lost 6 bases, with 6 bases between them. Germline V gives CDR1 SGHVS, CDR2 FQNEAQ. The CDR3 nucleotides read TGTGCCAGCAGCTTAGCAGGGAGTCAGCCCCAGCATTTT. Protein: CASSLAGSQPQHF.

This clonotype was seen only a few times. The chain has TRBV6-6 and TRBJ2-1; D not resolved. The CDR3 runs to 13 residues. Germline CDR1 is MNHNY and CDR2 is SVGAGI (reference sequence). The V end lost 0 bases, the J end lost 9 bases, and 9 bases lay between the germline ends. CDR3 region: CASSYSGIGEQFF. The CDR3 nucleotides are TGTGCCAGCAGTTACTCTGGGATTGGTGAGCAGTTCTTC.